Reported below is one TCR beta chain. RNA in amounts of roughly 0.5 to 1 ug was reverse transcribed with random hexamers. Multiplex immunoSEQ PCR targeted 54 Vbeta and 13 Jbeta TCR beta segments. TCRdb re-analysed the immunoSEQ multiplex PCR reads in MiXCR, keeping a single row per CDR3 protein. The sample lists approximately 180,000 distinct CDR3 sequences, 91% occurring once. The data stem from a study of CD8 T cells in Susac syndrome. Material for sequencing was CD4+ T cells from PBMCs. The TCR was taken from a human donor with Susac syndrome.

CDR3 residues: CASSQSSDTEAFF. CDR3 bases: TGTGCCAGCAGCCAATCCTCCGACACTGAAGCTTTCTTT. This rearrangement joins TRBV3-1 to TRBJ1-1; no reliable D call. This CDR3 is built from 13 residues. Germline loops: CDR1 LGHDT, CDR2 YNNKEL (reference sequence). Trimming took 2 bases from V and 3 from J, leaving 7 bases between them. The full variable domain, its missing parts supplied by reference TRBV3-1 and TRBJ1-1, is DTAVSQTPKYLVTQMGNDKSIKCEQNLGHDTMYWYKQDSKKFLKIMFSYNNKELIINETVPNRFSPKSPDKAHLNLHINSLELGDSAVYFCASSQSSDTEAFFGQGTRLTVV.